These 25 T cell receptor beta chains share one sample of origin, sequenced in a study of T cell responses to AZD1222 COVID-19 vaccine (dated by TCRdb to the early 2020s). The method behind the library was the immunoSEQ multiplex PCR assay. TCRdb took this table from immuneACCESS and kept in-frame rearrangements with V and J called. Such tables lack part of the clones; where checked against another copy, unresolved V genes explain under half of the gap, and the rest is unexplained. The table for this sample lists around 150,000 clones; roughly 90% of them were counted only once. The top ten clonotypes cover approximately 3.3% of the sample. Taken with the paper, the label for time point translates to: about 28 days (+/-7) after the second vaccine dose. This specimen consisted of peripheral blood, obtained 28 days after the second AZD1222 dose. Receptors originate from an adult who received the AZD1222 COVID-19 vaccine.

The V call is TRBV4-2, the J call TRBJ2-7, with 11 bases fitting TRBD1. This CDR3 is 18 amino acids long. The junction had 7 bases not matched to a gene; V was cut back by 0 bases and J by 0 bases. In germline, CDR1 is LGHNA, CDR2 YNFKEQ. The CDR3 DNA is TGTGCCAGCAGCCAAGAGACCCGGGGACAGGGGGTCTCCTACGAGCAGTACTTC. Protein sequence: CASSQETRGQGVSYEQYF.

V gene TRBV18 combines with J gene TRBJ1-4, with TRBD1 identical over 9 bases. The ends lost 3 bases at V and 0 bases at J; junction bases unmatched: 8. The CDR3 consists of 18 residues. Germline lookup yields CDR1 KGHSH and CDR2 LQKENI. CDR3 nucleotides: TGTGCCAGCTCACCCAGGACAGGGGACGGGGCAACTAATGAAAAACTGTTTTTT. This gives the protein CASSPRTGDGATNEKLFF.

The chain combines TRBV30 with TRBJ1-2; a possible D gene is TRBD1 (5 bases). The V gene's germline CDR1 is GTSNPN and CDR2 SVGIG (reference sequence). Trimming took off 2 bases at V and 5 bases at J, with 18 bases between the two ends. The CDR3 loop spans 15 amino acids. In DNA form, the CDR3 reads TGTGCCTGGAGTAACTTGAGGGGTCCCCTTTATGGCTACACCTTC. This sequence encodes CAWSNLRGPLYGYTF.

Comment on this clone: The same CDR3 can be traced to other DNA sequences in this sample. This chain connects TRBV20-1 to TRBJ2-1; no clear D gene. The CDR3 is 11 residues long. The V end lost 1 base, the J end lost 4 bases, and 2 bases lay between the germline ends. Germline V CDR1 and CDR2: DFQATT, SNEGSKA (reference sequence). CDR3: CSARGYNEQFF. Written as DNA, the CDR3 is TGCAGTGCTAGAGGGTACAATGAGCAGTTCTTC.

This sequence joins TRBV4-3 and TRBJ2-3; 8 positions match TRBD2. This CDR3 region has 18 residues. Germline V gives CDR1 LGHNA, CDR2 YSLEER. Germline trimming cut 5 bases from V and 4 bases from J; bases unmatched to any gene: 17. Here the CDR3 DNA reads TGCGCCAGCAGCGCGACACTCTCCTCTGGCGGGAGGCCAGATACGCAGTATTTT. It codes for CASSATLSSGGRPDTQYF.

The V call is TRBV6-1, the J call TRBJ2-7; D perhaps matches TRBD1 (5 bases). V was cut by 2 bases and J by 5 bases, with 22 bases left in between. The germline V gene has CDR1 MNHNS and CDR2 SASEGT. The CDR3 is 17 amino acids. CDR3 residues: CASSEMPGVTAGHEQYF. CDR3 coding DNA: TGTGCCAGCAGTGAAATGCCAGGCGTGACAGCAGGCCACGAGCAGTACTTC.

The chain employs TRBV28 and TRBJ1-5; no reliable D call. The CDR3 has 15 amino acids. V was clipped by 4 bases and J by 0 bases, with 10 bases between them. Germline V gene sequence: CDR1 MDHEN, CDR2 SYDVKM. Here the CDR3 reads CASSYRSYSNQPQHF. DNA for the CDR3: TGTGCCAGCAGTTACAGATCTTATAGCAATCAGCCCCAGCATTTT.

This clone was detected only once. The rearrangement uses TRBV27 and TRBJ1-3; weak D call: TRBD1 (6 bases). This CDR3 contains 13 residues. Germline V gene data show CDR1 as MNHEY and CDR2 as SMNVEV (reference sequence). The V gene lost 5 bases and the J gene lost 8 bases, with 13 bases spanning the gap. CDR3 in amino acids: CASSPNQGHTIYF. DNA of the CDR3: TGTGCCAGCAGTCCGAACCAGGGGCACACCATATATTTT.

The V and J genes are TRBV10-3 and TRBJ1-1; D is perhaps TRBD1 (5 bases). The CDR3 is 15 residues long. V was pared by 1 base and J by 2 bases, with 11 bases between. The V gene's germline CDR1 is ENHRY and CDR2 SYGVKD. The CDR3 loop is CAISEFRGANTEAFF. For the CDR3, the DNA is TGTGCCATCAGTGAGTTCCGAGGGGCAAACACTGAAGCTTTCTTT.

This chain connects TRBV7-9 to TRBJ2-1, with 12 bases lining up with TRBD1. After removal of 5 bases from V and 8 bases from J, the junction contained 10 bases not matched to a gene. The CDR3 totals 16 residues. The germline CDR1 and CDR2 sequences are SEHNR and FQNEAQ (reference sequence). The CDR3 nucleotides read TGTGCCAGCAGCCCTAGGGGGGACAGGGGGCTAGATGAGCAGTTCTTC. Its protein is CASSPRGDRGLDEQFF.

This sequence joins TRBV19 and TRBJ1-4; 8 nucleotides agree with TRBD1. The CDR3 is 17 amino acids. Losses at the gene ends were 3 bases for V and 8 bases for J; bases not matched to a gene: 14. Germline lookup yields CDR1 LNHDA and CDR2 SQIVND (reference sequence). The CDR3: CASSIRGQVLFSEKLFF. Here the CDR3 DNA reads TGTGCCAGTAGTATTAGGGGACAGGTTCTCTTCAGCGAAAAACTGTTTTTT.

The V call is TRBV27, the J call TRBJ1-2, with TRBD1 identical over 7 bases. Germline V gene lookup returns CDR1 MNHEY and CDR2 SMNVEV (reference sequence). Trimming at V came to 0 bases and at J to 4 bases, leaving 8 bases not matched to a gene. The CDR3 is 16 residues long. In nucleotides, the CDR3 is TGTGCCAGCAGTTTATCCCCAACCGGGACAGCCTATGGCTACACCTTC. The encoded protein is CASSLSPTGTAYGYTF.

The chain couples TRBV7-8 to TRBJ2-7, with TRBD2 identical over 13 bases. The CDR3 has 18 residues. The junction had 13 bases not matched to a gene; V was cut back by 3 bases and J by 5 bases. Germline CDR1 and CDR2: SGHVS and FQNEAQ. The CDR3 DNA follows: TGTGCCAGCAGCTTGGTTACTAGCGGGAGGGCCAAATTCCACGAGCAGTACTTC. Translation gives CASSLVTSGRAKFHEQYF.

The chain links TRBV5-1 to TRBJ2-7; D is perhaps TRBD2 (6 bases). CDR3 length: 13 residues. V lost 0 bases and J lost 7, with 11 bases in between. CDR1 and CDR2 from the germline V gene are SGHRS and YFSETQ. DNA of the CDR3: TGCGCCAGCAGCTTGGCCGCGGGACGTGAGCAGTACTTC. Amino acid sequence: CASSLAAGREQYF.

V gene TRBV7-2 combines with J gene TRBJ1-2; D uncertain. From germline, CDR1 is SGHTA and CDR2 FQGNSA. The CDR3 length is 10 residues. CDR3 amino acids: CAYGRSGYTF. For the CDR3, the DNA is TGTGCGTACGGACGTAGTGGCTACACCTTC.

The J gene is TRBJ2-5, the V gene TRBV19; maybe TRBD1 (6 bases). This CDR3 has 14 residues. CDR1 is LNHDA, CDR2 SQIVND, per germline (reference sequence). V was pared by 7 bases and J by 4 bases, with 16 bases between. The chain's CDR3 is CASNPTGGGETQYF. The CDR3 region has the DNA TGTGCCAGTAATCCGACAGGCGGAGGAGAGACCCAGTACTTC.

This chain uses TRBV5-5 with TRBJ1-5; D not certain. The V and J ends lost 0 bases and 0 bases respectively, with 4 bases between them. Germline V CDR1 and CDR2: SGHKS, YYEKEE (reference sequence). The CDR3 is made up of 14 amino acids. CDR3 in DNA: TGTGCCAGCAGCTTGGAAGGTAGCAATCAGCCCCAGCATTTT. This codes for CASSLEGSNQPQHF.

This clone was recorded once. The genes are TRBV27 and TRBJ2-7; D could derive from TRBD1 or TRBD2 (5 bases each). The germline gives CDR1 MNHEY, CDR2 SMNVEV (reference sequence). The CDR3 is 17 residues long. V lost 3 bases and J 1 base, leaving 19 bases between the germline ends. The CDR3 sequence is CASSFSPVGTGSYEQYF. CDR3 DNA: TGTGCCAGCAGTTTCTCTCCGGTCGGGACGGGTTCCTACGAGCAGTACTTC.

V is TRBV6-5 and J is TRBJ1-2; 7 nucleotides align to TRBD1. The V segment lost 2 bases and the J segment 9 bases; nucleotides outside the gene matches: 12. The germline V gene has CDR1 MNHEY and CDR2 SVGAGI. CDR3 length: 15 residues. CDR3 sequence: CASSYPGGITMRYTF. DNA of the CDR3: TGTGCCAGCAGTTACCCAGGGGGGATTACTATGCGCTACACCTTC.

The V gene is TRBV7-9, the J gene TRBJ2-7; D ambiguous. Germline CDR1 SEHNR, CDR2 FQNEAQ (reference sequence). With 1 base removed from V and 0 bases from J, the gap between germline ends came to 7 bases. This CDR3 region has 14 residues. The CDR3 DNA follows: TGTGCCAGCAGCTTAGACGGAAGCTCCTACGAGCAGTACTTC. Its translation: CASSLDGSSYEQYF. The entire variable domain, with the rest obtained from reference TRBV7-9 and TRBJ2-7, is as follows: DTGVSQNPRHKITKRGQNVTFRCDPISEHNRLYWYRQTLGQGPEFLTYFQNEAQLEKSRLLSDRFSAERPKGSFSTLEIQRTEQGDSAMYLCASSLDGSSYEQYFGPGTRLTVT.

The V gene is TRBV19, the J gene TRBJ1-5; no reliable D call. CDR1 and CDR2 (germline): LNHDA, SQIVND (reference sequence). V dropped 0 bases and J dropped 7 bases, with 16 bases sitting between them. The CDR3 length is 16 residues. This CDR3 is CASSIDQSPARQPQHF. The CDR3 DNA reads as TGTGCCAGTAGTATAGATCAGTCCCCGGCGCGACAGCCCCAGCATTTT.

This sequence joins TRBV10-3 and TRBJ2-1; TRBD1 or TRBD2 may be the D gene (7 bases each). With 6 bases removed from V and 9 bases from J, the gap between germline ends came to 15 bases. Germline-derived CDR1 and CDR2 are ENHRY and SYGVKD. The CDR3 sequence is 13 residues long. The chain's CDR3 is CAIREGASGEQFF. The CDR3 region has the DNA TGTGCCATCAGGGAGGGGGCTAGCGGTGAGCAGTTCTTC.

This chain joins TRBV12-3 or TRBV12-4 and TRBJ1-2, with 7 bases lining up with TRBD1. CDR3 size: 13 residues. The trim removed 5 bases at V and 2 bases at J, leaving 2 bases unmatched. This chain's CDR3 is CASSEGQNYGYTF. The CDR3 nucleotides read TGTGCCAGCAGTGAGGGACAGAACTATGGCTACACCTTC.

This rearrangement joins TRBV5-1 to TRBJ2-7, with D possibly being TRBD1 or TRBD2 (5 bases each). The CDR3 is 14 residues long. With 0 bases removed from V and 2 bases from J, the gap between germline ends came to 9 bases. CDR1 SGHRS and CDR2 YFSETQ come from the germline V gene. This CDR3 is CASSLAEGTYEQYF. CDR3 bases: TGCGCCAGCAGCTTGGCCGAGGGGACCTACGAGCAGTACTTC. Based on the CDR3 plus reference TRBV5-1 and TRBJ2-7, the full variable domain is KAGVTQTPRYLIKTRGQQVTLSCSPISGHRSVSWYQQTPGQGLQFLFEYFSETQRNKGNFPGRFSGRQFSNSRSEMNVSTLELGDSALYLCASSLAEGTYEQYFGPGTRLTVT.

The V call is TRBV27, the J call TRBJ2-5; no clear D gene. V was pared by 3 bases and J by 4 bases, with 12 bases between. The germline V gene encodes CDR1 MNHEY and CDR2 SMNVEV (reference sequence). This CDR3 comprises 14 residues. The CDR3 loop is CASSFRQTLETQYF. CDR3 DNA sequence: TGTGCCAGCAGTTTCCGACAAACCCTAGAGACCCAGTACTTC.